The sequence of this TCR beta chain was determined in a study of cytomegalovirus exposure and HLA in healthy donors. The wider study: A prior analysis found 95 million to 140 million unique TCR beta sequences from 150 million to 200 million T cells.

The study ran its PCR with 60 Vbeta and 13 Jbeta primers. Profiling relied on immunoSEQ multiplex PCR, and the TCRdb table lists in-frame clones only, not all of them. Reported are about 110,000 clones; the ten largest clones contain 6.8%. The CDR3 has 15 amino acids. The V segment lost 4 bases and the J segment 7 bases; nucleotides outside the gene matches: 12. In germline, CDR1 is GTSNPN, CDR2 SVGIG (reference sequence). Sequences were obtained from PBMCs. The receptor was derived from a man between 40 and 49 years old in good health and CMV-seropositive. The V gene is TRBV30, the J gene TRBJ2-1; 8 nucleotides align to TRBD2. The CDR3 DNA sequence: TGTGCCTGGAATATAGGGCTAGCGGGCTTTAATGAGCAGTTCTTC. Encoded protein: CAWNIGLAGFNEQFF.